This T cell receptor beta chain was captured by sequencing in a study of T and B cells in COVID-19 patients. Study-wide results and limits: Patients with COVID-19 reportedly showed strongly skewed T cell receptor beta variable and joining gene usage.

Of note for this clonotype: Its antigen is unidentified.

TRB was amplified from about 250-500 ng of blood genomic DNA. Multiplex PCR with BIOMED2 TRB-A/B primer pools amplified TRB rearrangements. TCRdb re-called the multiplex PCR reads with MiXCR, one entry per CDR3 protein. The sample consists of 22,000 or so distinct CDR3 sequences, roughly 29% of them appearing once. This sequence originates from a human donor who had recovered from COVID-19. Material for sequencing was blood.

CDR3 DNA sequence: TGCGCCAGCAGCTTGGAGGGGCGCAATCAGCCCCAGCATTTT. Residues: CASSLEGRNQPQHF. The rearrangement uses TRBV5-1 and TRBJ1-5, with D maybe TRBD1 (5 bases). The CDR3 has 14 residues. The V and J ends lost 0 bases and 2 bases respectively, with 6 bases between them. The V gene's germline CDR1 is SGHRS and CDR2 YFSETQ.